This T cell receptor beta chain originates from a study of blood T cell repertoires in COVID-19. For the study at large: Spain, Italy and the United States supplied samples that represented acute and convalescent COVID-19. In each case, the material was cDNA or gDNA derived from T cells, B-cell-depleted T cells, or PBMCs.

The CDR3 is made up of 13 amino acids. V gave up 1 base and J gave up 3 bases, with 4 bases separating them. In the authors' methods: Researchers report that nucleated cell counts were estimated from reference gene primer amplification. Assay used: immunoSEQ multiplex PCR; TCRdb lists only in-frame clones, some missing. The V and J calls and clone size come from that table; D and trimming were worked out from the DNA. The table includes more than 110,000 clones, approximately 84% detected once. The specimen was peripheral blood. V usage is TRBV12-3 or TRBV12-4 and J usage is TRBJ1-5, with D unclear. The sequence was collected from a woman aged 80 or over in a cohort sampled during active or convalescent COVID-19. The DNA of the CDR3 is TGTGCCAGCAGTTTAGGCGTCAATCAGCCCCAGCATTTT. Protein product: CASSLGVNQPQHF.